This TCR beta chain emerged from a study of cytomegalovirus exposure and HLA in healthy donors. PCR amplification relied on 60 Vbeta primers (plus 13 Jbeta primers). Measured with immunoSEQ multiplex PCR; TCRdb has only the in-frame clones, and not every one. The data contain about 200,000 clones, about four fifths of them seen just once; the ten biggest clones take up about 3%. Remarks on this clone: Antigen unknown.

Study results and caveats: Highest at DRB1 and lowest at HLA-C, TCR association rates differed among HLA loci in a later analysis. Apart from CMV serostatus, no immune exposure information was available.

This TCR was recovered from a man aged 25 to 40 in good health and CMV-seronegative. Sequencing used PBMCs.

The CDR3 nucleotides are TGTGCCAGCAGCTTCCGTGTAACGGGGGGCAAAAACATTCAGTACTTC. Amino acid sequence: CASSFRVTGGKNIQYF. This chain joins TRBV7-9 and TRBJ2-4, with 7 bases identical to TRBD2. The length of the CDR3 is 16 residues. Germline V lookup: CDR1 SEHNR, CDR2 FQNEAQ (reference sequence). With 3 bases clipped from V and 3 bases from J, the junction kept 8 bases outside the gene matches.